What follows are 2 T cell receptor beta chains derived from one specimen sequenced in a study of early T cells in non-severe SARS-CoV-2 infection. TCRdb re-derived calls from the 5' RACE reads in MiXCR, one entry per CDR3 protein. Among some 91,000 distinct CDR3 sequences, less than 15% were seen once, and the ten largest hold approximately 2.4%. Input material: whole blood. These receptors were collected from an adult who was a healthcare worker with PCR-confirmed SARS-CoV-2 infection or an uninfected control (not recorded which).

This clonotype was recorded many times. This chain connects TRBV11-2 to TRBJ2-5, with D tentatively TRBD2 (6 bases). The CDR3 has 14 amino acids. Germline lookup yields CDR1 SGHAT and CDR2 FQNNGV. Trimming removed 5 bases at V and 0 bases at J, with 10 bases between. The CDR3 reads CASSNRDYQETQYF. In nucleotides, the CDR3 is TGTGCCAGCAGCAACCGGGACTACCAAGAGACCCAGTACTTC.

There are a few counts of this clonotype. The V gene is TRBV12-3 or TRBV12-4, the J gene TRBJ1-1, with TRBD1 identical over 7 bases. After removal of 6 bases from V and 11 bases from J, the junction contained 18 bases not matched to a gene. The CDR3 contains 15 residues. The CDR3 nucleotides read TGTGCCAGCAGCCGAGAGGGGGCGCGGATCCGCAGGGCTTTCTTT. It translates to CASSREGARIRRAFF.